The 2 T cell receptor beta chains below were found in one sample sequenced in a study of T cells after yellow fever vaccination. TCRdb re-derived calls from the 5' RACE reads in MiXCR, one entry per CDR3 protein. Among roughly 79,000 distinct CDR3 sequences listed, around 7.9% were seen once. Sequenced material: CD8+ T cells sorted from PBMCs, taken 10 days after the first yellow fever vaccination. The origin of the receptors is a man aged 18 to 29 who received the YFV17D yellow fever vaccine.

This clonotype was counted a few times. This chain uses TRBV7-8 with TRBJ2-2; 10 bases agree with TRBD1. Germline CDR1 reads SGHVS; CDR2 reads FQNEAQ. The trim removed 5 bases at V and 4 bases at J, leaving 7 bases unmatched. This CDR3 is built from 16 residues. Here the CDR3 reads CASSLRTGGGTGELFF. CDR3 nucleotide sequence: TGTGCCAGCAGCCTCCGGACAGGGGGGGGCACCGGGGAGCTGTTTTTT.

This clonotype was recorded a few times. This chain connects TRBV6-1 to TRBJ2-3; D is perhaps TRBD1 (5 bases). This CDR3 contains 14 residues. The V gene lost 6 bases and the J gene lost 4 bases, with 14 bases spanning the gap. In germline, CDR1 is MNHNS, CDR2 SASEGT. Here the CDR3 reads CASRPSGLADTQYF. CDR3 DNA: TGTGCCAGCAGGCCCTCAGGGTTGGCAGATACGCAGTATTTT.